Listed below are T cell receptor beta chains from one sample, sequenced in a study of cytomegalovirus exposure and HLA in healthy donors. Assay used: immunoSEQ multiplex PCR; TCRdb lists only in-frame clones, some missing. The profile shows some 150,000 clones, roughly three quarters of them singletons. Source material: PBMCs. These receptors were collected from a man younger than 40 in good health and CMV-seropositive. Both conserved end residues are part of each CDR3. Each record gives: CDR3 protein, CDR3 DNA, D gene, V gene, J gene, clone size. The D gene is left open where the match is weak. Clone size, where shown, is once, few, many, or a class for clones that have expanded.

CASSPSGETYEQYF	TGTGCCAGCAGCCCCTCGGGGGAAACCTACGAGCAGTACTTC	NA	TRBV27	TRBJ2-7	NA
CASSPQPGHQNEKLFF	TGTGCCAGCAGCCCCCAGCCGGGACACCAAAATGAAAAACTGTTTTTT	NA	TRBV4-2	TRBJ1-4	many
CASTSVGETGFF	TGTGCCAGCACCAGTGTGGGTGAGACGGGGTTCTTC	NA	TRBV6-1	TRBJ2-1	NA
CASSPDFRGGNTEAFF	TGTGCCAGCAGCCCGGACTTTAGAGGGGGGAACACTGAAGCTTTCTTT	NA	TRBV4-2	TRBJ1-1	once
CASSSRTSNTEAFF	TGCGCCAGCAGCTCGAGGACAAGCAACACTGAAGCTTTCTTT	NA	TRBV5-1	TRBJ1-1	NA
CASSQDPAGEKLFF	TGTGCCAGCAGCCAAGACCCCGCGGGGGAAAAACTGTTTTTT	NA	TRBV4-2	TRBJ1-4	NA
CASGPRIAGEQYF	TGTGCTAGTGGTCCGCGAATAGCGGGCGAGCAGTACTTC	TRBD2	TRBV12-5	TRBJ2-7	NA
CASSQVLAGGSYEQYF	TGCGCCAGCAGCCAAGTTCTAGCGGGGGGATCCTACGAGCAGTACTTC	TRBD2	TRBV4-1	TRBJ2-7	NA
CASSQASDPGGGRTYNEQFF	TGTGCCAGCAGCCAAGCCTCGGACCCCGGTGGCGGGAGAACCTACAATGAGCAGTTCTTC	TRBD2	TRBV4-2	TRBJ2-1	NA
CASSALDSEYSGANVLTF	TGTGCCAGTAGTGCCCTGGACAGCGAATACTCTGGGGCCAACGTCCTGACTTTC	NA	TRBV19	TRBJ2-6	NA
CASRRNRGNQPQHF	TGTGCCAGCAGGCGAAACAGGGGAAATCAGCCCCAGCATTTT	TRBD1	TRBV2	TRBJ1-5	NA
CAISPPDRGSYGYTF	TGTGCCATCAGTCCCCCAGACAGGGGGAGCTATGGCTACACCTTC	TRBD1	TRBV10-3	TRBJ1-2	NA
CASSLDSGGGNTEAFF	TGTGCCAGCAGCTTGGATTCTGGGGGAGGGAACACTGAAGCTTTCTTT	NA	TRBV5-5	TRBJ1-1	NA
CASSPADRKGYTQYF	TGTGCCAGCAGTCCCGCGGACAGGAAAGGCTATACGCAGTATTTT	TRBD1	TRBV6-5	TRBJ2-3	NA
CASSLDGHNYGYTF	TGCGCCAGCAGCTTGGATGGGCACAACTATGGCTACACCTTC	NA	TRBV5-1	TRBJ1-2	NA
CASSSYRAGNTIYF	TGTGCCAGCAGCTCGTACAGGGCCGGAAACACCATATATTTT	NA	TRBV7-8	TRBJ1-3	once
CASSQGTPGQVEETQYF	TGCGCCAGCAGCCAAGGAACGCCAGGGCAGGTGGAGGAGACCCAGTACTTC	NA	TRBV4-1	TRBJ2-5	NA
CASSFRQGAGGYTF	TGTGCCAGCAGCTTCCGACAGGGGGCTGGGGGCTACACCTTC	TRBD1	TRBV5-4	TRBJ1-2	few
CASSPWDRVTETQYF	TGTGCCAGCAGCCCTTGGGACAGGGTCACAGAGACCCAGTACTTC	TRBD1	TRBV9	TRBJ2-5	NA
CASSLSANNEQFF	TGTGCCAGCAGCTTAAGCGCGAACAATGAGCAGTTCTTC	NA	TRBV7-6	TRBJ2-1	NA
CASSALATGQGGSYGYTF	TGTGCCAGCAGTGCCCTGGCTACTGGACAGGGGGGATCCTATGGCTACACCTTC	TRBD1	TRBV27	TRBJ1-2	NA
CASTFAPGGYNEQFF	TGCGCCAGCACATTCGCCCCGGGAGGGTACAATGAGCAGTTCTTC	TRBD2	TRBV5-1	TRBJ2-1	NA
CASSKTAFITEAFF	TGTGCCAGTAGTAAGACAGCGTTTATCACTGAAGCTTTCTTT	NA	TRBV19	TRBJ1-1	NA
CASTPSSFNEKLFF	TGTGCCAGCACCCCTTCGTCGTTTAATGAAAAACTGTTTTTT	NA	TRBV6-6	TRBJ1-4	NA
CASSLDRDGEQYF	TGTGCCAGCAGCCTCGACAGGGACGGCGAGCAGTACTTC	TRBD1	TRBV9	TRBJ2-7	NA
CASSQGASSYEQYF	TGTGCCAGCAGCCAAGGTGCGAGCTCCTACGAGCAGTACTTC	NA	TRBV4-2	TRBJ2-7	NA
CAWSVRGGTGELFF	TGTGCCTGGAGTGTACGGGGAGGAACCGGGGAGCTGTTTTTT	NA	TRBV30	TRBJ2-2	few
CASSLSGSSYEQYF	TGTGCCAGCAGTTTATCGGGCTCTTCCTACGAGCAGTACTTC	NA	TRBV27	TRBJ2-7	NA
CASSRTGAGEQYF	TGTGCCAGCAGTCGGACGGGCGCGGGCGAGCAGTACTTC	NA	TRBV27	TRBJ2-7	once
CASSRLTGSAGELFF	TGTGCCAGCAGTAGACTGACAGGGTCCGCCGGGGAGCTGTTTTTT	TRBD1	TRBV6-1	TRBJ2-2	NA
CSVAGQGKETQYF	TGCAGCGTTGCTGGACAGGGCAAAGAGACCCAGTACTTC	TRBD1	TRBV29-1	TRBJ2-5	NA
CASSLTTGVYGKLFF	TGCGCCAGCAGCTTGACCACAGGGGTTTACGGAAAACTGTTTTTT	TRBD1	TRBV5-1	TRBJ1-4	NA
CASSFYQGNEQFF	TGTGCCAGCAGCTTTTATCAGGGAAATGAGCAGTTCTTC	NA	TRBV7-2	TRBJ2-1	NA
CASSLDSQETQYF	TGCGCCAGCAGCTTGGATAGCCAAGAGACCCAGTACTTC	NA	TRBV5-1	TRBJ2-5	few
CASIRTGGRDEAFF	TGTGCCAGCATTCGGACAGGGGGACGAGATGAAGCTTTCTTT	TRBD1	TRBV6-5	TRBJ1-1	few
CASSISGERRQPQHF	TGTGCCAGTAGTATAAGTGGGGAGCGAAGGCAGCCCCAGCATTTT	NA	TRBV19	TRBJ1-5	NA
CASSATGTGEAFF	TGTGCCAGCAGTGCGACAGGGACCGGTGAAGCTTTCTTT	TRBD1	TRBV6-1	TRBJ1-1	few
CAWSVQGGETQYF	TGTGCCTGGAGTGTTCAGGGAGGTGAGACCCAGTACTTC	NA	TRBV30	TRBJ2-5	once
CASSELAAPRGEQFF	TGTGCCAGCAGCGAACTAGCGGCCCCCAGGGGTGAGCAGTTCTTC	TRBD2	TRBV4-2	TRBJ2-1	NA
CASSLAGGDSGELFF	TGCGCCAGCAGCCTTGCGGGGGGCGATTCCGGGGAGCTGTTTTTT	TRBD2	TRBV5-1	TRBJ2-2	NA
CASSGGTFGYTF	TGTGCCAGCAGCGGGGGGACCTTTGGCTACACCTTC	NA	TRBV5-4	TRBJ1-2	few
CASSPRQRERETQYF	TGTGCCAGCAGCCCCCGTCAGCGGGAGCGGGAGACCCAGTACTTC	TRBD2	TRBV9	TRBJ2-5	once
CASSPGGGYEQYF	TGCGCCAGCAGCCCGGGGGGGGGCTACGAGCAGTACTTC	TRBD2	TRBV5-1	TRBJ2-7	NA
CASRESWDYLYEQYF	TGTGCCAGCAGAGAGTCCTGGGACTACCTGTACGAGCAGTACTTC	TRBD2	TRBV6-1	TRBJ2-7	few
CASRSRGGNQPQHF	TGTGCCAGCAGATCCCGGGGTGGCAATCAGCCCCAGCATTTT	NA	TRBV27	TRBJ1-5	NA